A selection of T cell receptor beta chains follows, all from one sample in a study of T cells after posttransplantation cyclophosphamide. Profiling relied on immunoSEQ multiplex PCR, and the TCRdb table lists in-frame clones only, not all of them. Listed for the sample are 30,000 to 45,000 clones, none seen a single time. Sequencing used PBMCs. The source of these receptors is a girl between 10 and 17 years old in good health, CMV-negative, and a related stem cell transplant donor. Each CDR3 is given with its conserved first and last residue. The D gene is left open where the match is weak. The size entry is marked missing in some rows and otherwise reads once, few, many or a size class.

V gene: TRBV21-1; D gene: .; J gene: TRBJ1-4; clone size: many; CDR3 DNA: TGTGCCAGCAGCAAAGCAGACAGGGGGCGGCCGAATGAAAAACTGTTTTTT; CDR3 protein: CASSKADRGRPNEKLFF
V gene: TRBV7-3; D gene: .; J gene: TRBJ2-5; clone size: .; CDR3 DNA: TGTGCCAGCAGCTTCGACAGACAAGAGACCCAGTACTTC; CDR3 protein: CASSFDRQETQYF
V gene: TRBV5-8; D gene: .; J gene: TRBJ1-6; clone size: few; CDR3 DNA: TGTGCCAGCAGCTTGTTTGGGCAGTCTGTTCTGGGAGAAAATTCACCCCTCCACTTT; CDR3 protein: CASSLFGQSVLGENSPLHF
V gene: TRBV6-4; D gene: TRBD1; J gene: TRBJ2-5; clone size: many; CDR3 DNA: TGTGCCAGCAGTGAGGGACAGGGGGCAGAGACCCAGTACTTC; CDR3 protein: CASSEGQGAETQYF
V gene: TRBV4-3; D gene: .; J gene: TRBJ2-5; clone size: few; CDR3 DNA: TGCGCCAGCAGCCAAGACCGGGGTCCGCTTGAGACCCAGTACTTC; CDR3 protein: CASSQDRGPLETQYF
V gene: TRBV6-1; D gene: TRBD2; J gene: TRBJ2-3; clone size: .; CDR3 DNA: TGTGCCAGCGTATGGGGGACTAGTATAGATACGCAGTATTTT; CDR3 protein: CASVWGTSIDTQYF
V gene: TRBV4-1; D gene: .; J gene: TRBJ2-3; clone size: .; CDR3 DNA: TGCGCCAGCAGCCAACTTGGAGTTACGCAGTATTTT; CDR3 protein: CASSQLGVTQYF
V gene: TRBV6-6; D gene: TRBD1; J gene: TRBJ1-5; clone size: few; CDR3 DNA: TGTGCCAGCCGACAGGGAAATAGCAATCAGCCCCAGCATTTT; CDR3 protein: CASRQGNSNQPQHF
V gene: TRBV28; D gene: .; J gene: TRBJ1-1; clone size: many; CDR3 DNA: TGTGCCAGCAGTTTATGGACAAATTCTGAAGCTTTCTTT; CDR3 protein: CASSLWTNSEAFF
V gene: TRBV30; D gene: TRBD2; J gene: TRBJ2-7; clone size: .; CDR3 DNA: TGTGCCTGGAGCCGGGGGGCCTACGAGCAGTACTTC; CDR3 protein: CAWSRGAYEQYF
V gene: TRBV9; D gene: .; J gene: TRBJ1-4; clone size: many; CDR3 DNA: TGTGCCAGCAGCCCTTTGGGGGGGACTAATGAAAAACTGTTTTTT; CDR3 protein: CASSPLGGTNEKLFF
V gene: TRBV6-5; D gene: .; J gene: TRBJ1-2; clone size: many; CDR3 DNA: TGTGCCAGCAGTTTCAGGGCCGGGTTGGATGGCTACACCTTC; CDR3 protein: CASSFRAGLDGYTF
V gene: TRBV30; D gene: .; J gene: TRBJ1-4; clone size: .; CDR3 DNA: TGTGCCTGGGCGAGGGGAGGCGGCTCCCCTAATGAAAAACTGTTTTTT; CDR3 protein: CAWARGGGSPNEKLFF
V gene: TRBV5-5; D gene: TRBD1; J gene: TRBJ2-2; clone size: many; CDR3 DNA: TGTGCCACTAAACCGCAGGGGGCAAGCACCGGGGAGCTGTTTTTT; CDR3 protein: CATKPQGASTGELFF
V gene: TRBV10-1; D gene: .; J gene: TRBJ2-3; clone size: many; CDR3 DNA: TGCGCCAGCAGTGGAGGCACAGATACGCAGTATTTT; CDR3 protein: CASSGGTDTQYF
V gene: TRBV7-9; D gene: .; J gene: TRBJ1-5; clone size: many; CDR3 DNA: TGTGCCAGCAGCCTGAATCAGGGGAATCAGCCCCAGCATTTT; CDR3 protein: CASSLNQGNQPQHF
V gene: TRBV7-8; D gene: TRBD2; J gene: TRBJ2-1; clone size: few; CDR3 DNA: TGTGCCAGCAGGCTAGCGGGGGACTCCTACAATGAGCAGTTCTTC; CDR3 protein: CASRLAGDSYNEQFF
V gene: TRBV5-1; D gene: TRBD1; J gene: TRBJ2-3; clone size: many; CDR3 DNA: TGCGCCAGCAGCTTTGCCCAGGGGGCCAGCACAGATACGCAGTATTTT; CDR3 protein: CASSFAQGASTDTQYF
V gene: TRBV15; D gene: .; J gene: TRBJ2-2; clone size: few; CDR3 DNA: TGTGCCACCAGCAGAGGGGGACAAGCGAACACCGGGGAGCTGTTTTTT; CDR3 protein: CATSRGGQANTGELFF
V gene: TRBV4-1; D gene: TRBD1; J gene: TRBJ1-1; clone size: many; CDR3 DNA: TGCGCCAGCAGCCAAGGGGGCAGGGGGAAATCGGGCACTGAAGCTTTCTTT; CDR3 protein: CASSQGGRGKSGTEAFF
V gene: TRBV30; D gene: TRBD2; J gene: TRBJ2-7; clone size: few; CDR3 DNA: TGTGCCTGGAAAGCCTTAGCGGGGGAGACCTACGAGCAGTACTTC; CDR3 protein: CAWKALAGETYEQYF
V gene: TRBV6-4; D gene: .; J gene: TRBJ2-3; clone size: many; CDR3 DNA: TGTGCCAGCAGTGAGCGGGACACAGATACGCAGTATTTT; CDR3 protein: CASSERDTDTQYF
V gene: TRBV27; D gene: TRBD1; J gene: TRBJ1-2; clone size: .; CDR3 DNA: TGTGCCAGCAGTCCAACCGGGACAGGGGTAGGCTACACCTTC; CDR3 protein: CASSPTGTGVGYTF
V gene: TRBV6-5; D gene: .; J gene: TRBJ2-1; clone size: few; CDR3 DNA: TGTGCCAGCACCCGGGGGTTAGGGAATGAGCAGTTCTTC; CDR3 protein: CASTRGLGNEQFF